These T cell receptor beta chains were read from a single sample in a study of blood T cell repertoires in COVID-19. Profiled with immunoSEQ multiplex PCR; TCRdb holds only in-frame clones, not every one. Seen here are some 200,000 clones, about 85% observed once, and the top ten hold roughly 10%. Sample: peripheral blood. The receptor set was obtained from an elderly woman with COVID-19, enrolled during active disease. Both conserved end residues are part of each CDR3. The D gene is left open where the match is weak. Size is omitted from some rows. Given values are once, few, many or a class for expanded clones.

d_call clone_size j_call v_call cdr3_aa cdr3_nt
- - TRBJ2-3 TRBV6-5 CASIRGGITDTQYF TGTGCCAGCATTAGGGGGGGGATCACAGATACGCAGTATTTT
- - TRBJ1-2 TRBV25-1 CASSEADRLWNGYTF TGTGCCAGCAGTGAAGCTGATAGACTGTGGAATGGCTACACCTTC
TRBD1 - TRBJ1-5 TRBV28 CASKRTGSYSNQPQHF TGTGCCAGCAAAAGGACAGGGTCGTATAGCAATCAGCCCCAGCATTTT
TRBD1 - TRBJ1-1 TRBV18 CASSPGTVNTEAFF TGTGCCAGCTCCCCCGGGACAGTGAACACTGAAGCTTTCTTT
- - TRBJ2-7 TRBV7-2 CASSLSHGREYF TGTGCCAGCAGCTTAAGTCACGGTCGGGAGTACTTC
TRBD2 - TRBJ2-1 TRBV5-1 CASSSGGPRDGEQFF TGCGCCAGCAGCTCGGGGGGGCCAAGGGATGGTGAGCAGTTCTTC
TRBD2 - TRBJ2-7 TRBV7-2 CASSLGGLAGASYEQYF TGTGCCAGCAGCTTAGGGGGACTAGCGGGGGCGTCCTACGAGCAGTACTTC
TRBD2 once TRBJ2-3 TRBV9 CASSVVPSGGTDTQYF TGTGCCAGCAGCGTAGTGCCTAGCGGGGGCACAGATACGCAGTATTTT
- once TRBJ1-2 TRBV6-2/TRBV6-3 CASSYRGDYTF TGTGCCAGCAGTTACAGGGGTGACTACACCTTC
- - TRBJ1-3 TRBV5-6 CASSLGETGNTIYF TGTGCCAGCAGCTTAGGGGAAACTGGAAACACCATATATTTT
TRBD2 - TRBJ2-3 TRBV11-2 CASSPPAGGKADTQYF TGTGCCAGCAGCCCTCCAGCGGGGGGGAAGGCAGATACGCAGTATTTT
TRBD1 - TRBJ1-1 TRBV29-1 CSVVAGGNTEAFF TGCAGCGTTGTCGCAGGGGGGAACACTGAAGCTTTCTTT
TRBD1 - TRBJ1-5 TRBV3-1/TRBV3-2 CASSQDPTGGQPQHF TGTGCCAGCAGCCAAGATCCAACAGGGGGTCAGCCCCAGCATTTT
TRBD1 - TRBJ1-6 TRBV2 CASRGQGINSPLHF TGTGCCAGCAGGGGACAGGGGATCAATTCACCCCTCCACTTT
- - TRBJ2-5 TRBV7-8 CASSSFSGSPSGTQYF TGTGCCAGCAGCTCATTTTCCGGGTCCCCATCGGGGACCCAGTACTTC
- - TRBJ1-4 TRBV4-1 CASSHLTRNEKLFF TGCGCCAGCAGCCACCTGACACGAAATGAAAAACTGTTTTTT
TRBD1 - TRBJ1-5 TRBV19 CASSAQGALQQPQHF TGTGCCAGTAGTGCGCAGGGGGCACTCCAACAGCCCCAGCATTTT
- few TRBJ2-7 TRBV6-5 CASKVGPHSSYEQYF TGTGCCAGCAAAGTCGGTCCCCACAGCTCCTACGAGCAGTACTTC
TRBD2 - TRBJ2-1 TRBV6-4 CASSDSSSGADNEQFF TGTGCCAGCAGTGACTCGAGTAGCGGGGCCGACAATGAGCAGTTCTTC
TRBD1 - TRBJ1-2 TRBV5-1 CASSPNQGDYGYTF TGCGCCAGCTCCCCAAACCAGGGGGACTATGGCTACACCTTC
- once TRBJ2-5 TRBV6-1 CASSLSDSWSETQYF TGTGCCAGCAGTTTATCGGACAGTTGGAGTGAGACCCAGTACTTC
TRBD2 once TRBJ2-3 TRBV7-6 CASSQRLAGGTDTQYF TGTGCCAGCAGCCAGAGACTAGCGGGGGGGACAGATACGCAGTATTTT
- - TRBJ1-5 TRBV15 CATSRVTGSNQPQHF TGTGCCACCAGCAGAGTAACAGGTAGCAATCAGCCCCAGCATTTT
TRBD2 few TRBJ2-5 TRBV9 CASSVGTSGGQFFQETQYF TGTGCCAGCAGCGTAGGGACTAGCGGGGGGCAGTTCTTCCAAGAGACCCAGTACTTC
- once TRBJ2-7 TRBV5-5 CATRGQPYEQYF TGTGCCACCCGAGGACAGCCCTACGAGCAGTACTTC
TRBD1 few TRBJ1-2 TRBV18 CASSPKQGSGYTF TGTGCCAGCTCACCTAAACAGGGGTCTGGCTACACCTTC
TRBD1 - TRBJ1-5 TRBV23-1 CASSRPDRGLQPQHF TGCGCCAGCAGTCGCCCAGACAGGGGGTTGCAGCCCCAGCATTTT
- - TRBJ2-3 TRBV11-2 CASSGFTDTQYF TGTGCCAGCAGCGGCTTCACAGATACGCAGTATTTT
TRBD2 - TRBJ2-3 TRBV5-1 CASSIPSGDTDTQYF TGCGCCAGCAGCATCCCTAGCGGAGACACAGATACGCAGTATTTT
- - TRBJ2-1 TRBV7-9 CASSQGPEQFF TGTGCCAGCAGCCAGGGGCCTGAGCAGTTCTTC
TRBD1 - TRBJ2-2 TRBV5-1 CASSSGTPGQGYTGELFF TGCGCCAGCAGCTCCGGAACTCCGGGACAGGGGTACACCGGGGAGCTGTTTTTT
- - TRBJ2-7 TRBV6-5 CASSYSRGAYEQYF TGTGCCAGCAGTTACTCACGGGGAGCCTACGAGCAGTACTTC
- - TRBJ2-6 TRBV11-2 CASSSGVSGANVLTF TGTGCCAGCAGCTCTGGAGTGTCTGGGGCCAACGTCCTGACTTTC
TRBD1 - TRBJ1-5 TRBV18 CASSTGTGNQPQHF TGTGCCAGCTCAACAGGGACAGGGAATCAGCCCCAGCATTTT
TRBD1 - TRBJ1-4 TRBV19 CASSGGTGQKLFF TGTGCCAGTAGTGGAGGGACAGGGCAAAAACTGTTTTTT
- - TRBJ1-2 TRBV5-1 CASSFDSNYGYTF TGCGCCAGCAGCTTTGACAGTAACTATGGCTACACCTTC
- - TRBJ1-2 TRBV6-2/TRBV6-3 CASSNEGFGYTF TGTGCCAGCAGTAACGAGGGTTTTGGCTACACCTTC
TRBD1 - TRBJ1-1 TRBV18 CASSSRGRNTEAFF TGTGCCAGCTCGTCCAGGGGGAGGAACACTGAAGCTTTCTTT
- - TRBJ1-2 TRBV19 CASSINRDGGYTF TGTGCCAGTAGTATCAACAGGGACGGGGGCTACACCTTC
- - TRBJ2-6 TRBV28 CASSWAGAGAPGANVLTF TGTGCCAGCAGTTGGGCGGGGGCAGGGGCTCCTGGGGCCAACGTCCTGACTTTC
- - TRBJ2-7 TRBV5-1 CASSLGQGLTYEQYF TGCGCCAGCAGCTTGGGTCAGGGGCTAACCTACGAGCAGTACTTC
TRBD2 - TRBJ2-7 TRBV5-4 CASSSPTGGGLKEQYF TGTGCCAGCAGCTCGCCAACGGGCGGGGGGCTAAAGGAGCAGTACTTC
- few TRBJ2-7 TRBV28 CASSSGRDYEQYF TGTGCCAGCAGTTCCGGACGGGACTACGAGCAGTACTTC
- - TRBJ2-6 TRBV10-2 CASTSPSTGLPSGANVLTF TGCGCCAGCACCTCACCGTCCACGGGGTTACCCTCTGGGGCCAACGTCCTGACTTTC
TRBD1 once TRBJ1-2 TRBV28 CASRILDRGVGGYTF TGTGCCAGCCGTATCTTGGACAGGGGTGTTGGAGGCTACACCTTC
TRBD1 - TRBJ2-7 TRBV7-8 CASSWGQGIHEQYF TGTGCCAGCAGCTGGGGACAGGGTATCCACGAGCAGTACTTC
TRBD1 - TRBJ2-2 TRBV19 CASSIQLWDRLSGELFF TGTGCCAGTAGTATACAGTTGTGGGACAGGCTATCCGGGGAGCTGTTTTTT
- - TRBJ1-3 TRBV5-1 CASSFGNSGNTIYF TGCGCCAGCAGCTTCGGGAACTCTGGAAACACCATATATTTT
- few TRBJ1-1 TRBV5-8 CASSLLVFNTEAFF TGTGCCAGCAGCTTGCTTGTGTTCAACACTGAAGCTTTCTTT
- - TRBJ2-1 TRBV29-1 CSVSGGYNEQFF TGCAGCGTTTCCGGGGGCTACAATGAGCAGTTCTTC
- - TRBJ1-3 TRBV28 CATRGGNTIYF TGTGCCACTCGAGGGGGAAACACCATATATTTT
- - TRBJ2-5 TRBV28 CASSLGIRGEETQYF TGTGCCAGCAGTTTAGGGATCAGGGGGGAGGAGACCCAGTACTTC